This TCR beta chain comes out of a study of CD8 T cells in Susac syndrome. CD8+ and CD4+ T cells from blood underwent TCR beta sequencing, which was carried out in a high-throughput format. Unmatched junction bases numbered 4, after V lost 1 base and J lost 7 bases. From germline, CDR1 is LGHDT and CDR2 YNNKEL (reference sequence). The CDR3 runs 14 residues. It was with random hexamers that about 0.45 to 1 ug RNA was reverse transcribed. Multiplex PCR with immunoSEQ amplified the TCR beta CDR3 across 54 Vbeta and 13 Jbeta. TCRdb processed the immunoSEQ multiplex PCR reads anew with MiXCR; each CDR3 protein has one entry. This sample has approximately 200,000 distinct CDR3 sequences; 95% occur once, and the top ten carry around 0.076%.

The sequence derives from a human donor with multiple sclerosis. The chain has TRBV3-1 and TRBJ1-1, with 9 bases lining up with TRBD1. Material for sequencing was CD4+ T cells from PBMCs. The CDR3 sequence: CASSQAGQGSEAFF. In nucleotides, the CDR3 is TGTGCCAGCAGCCAAGCCGGACAGGGGAGTGAAGCTTTCTTT.